These T cell receptor beta chains were read from a single sample in a study of T cells in Graves' hyperthyroidism and ophthalmopathy. TCRdb used MiXCR to reprocess the multiplex PCR reads, holding one entry per CDR3 protein. Of 550,000 to 700,000 distinct CDR3 sequences listed, around 46% are singletons. Sequencing was performed on peripheral blood or thyroid tissue (not recorded which). The receptors were sampled from an adult woman with Graves' disease, either hyperthyroidism or ophthalmopathy (not recorded which). The CDR3 runs from the conserved cysteine through the conserved F or W. Fields, in order: CDR3 length, D gene, V gene, clone size, J gene, CDR3 protein, CDR3 DNA. D genes are given only for firm matches. Clone sizes are given selectively: once, few, many, or a class where the clone is expanded.

13	.	TRBV7-8	many	TRBJ1-2	CASSPREQDGYTF	TGTGCCAGCAGCCCCAGGGAACAGGATGGCTACACCTTC
14	TRBD2	TRBV10-3	many	TRBJ2-7	CAIRTSGSLFEQYF	TGTGCCATCAGGACTAGCGGGAGCCTTTTCGAGCAGTACTTC
14	.	TRBV7-9	.	TRBJ1-2	CASSIPGRGYGYTF	TGTGCCAGCAGCATCCCGGGGAGGGGCTATGGCTACACCTTC
13	.	TRBV7-2	many	TRBJ2-5	CASSFSGEETQYF	TGTGCCAGCAGCTTTAGCGGTGAAGAGACCCAGTACTTC
15	TRBD1	TRBV18	few	TRBJ1-5	CASSQTGIGNQPQHF	TGTGCCAGCTCCCAGACAGGGATAGGCAATCAGCCCCAGCATTTT
12	.	TRBV15	.	TRBJ2-7	CATSRDINEQYF	TGTGCCACCAGCAGAGATATCAACGAGCAGTACTTC
17	.	TRBV14	many	TRBJ2-2	CASSDFFDHSYTGELFF	TGTGCCAGCAGCGACTTTTTCGACCACAGCTACACCGGGGAGCTGTTTTTT
13	.	TRBV20-1	many	TRBJ2-5	CSASLTGSETQYF	TGCAGTGCTAGCCTTACAGGGTCAGAGACCCAGTACTTC
14	TRBD2	TRBV7-7	.	TRBJ2-5	CARELAEVEETQYF	TGTGCTAGAGAGCTAGCGGAGGTGGAAGAGACCCAGTACTTC
14	TRBD2	TRBV20-1	few	TRBJ2-7	CSARDAGDFYEQYF	TGCAGTGCTAGAGATGCGGGAGACTTCTACGAGCAGTACTTC
15	.	TRBV12-3/TRBV12-4	few	TRBJ2-2	CASSLVLQNTGELFF	TGTGCCAGCAGTTTAGTTCTTCAGAACACCGGGGAGCTGTTTTTT
12	.	TRBV6-1	.	TRBJ2-5	CVSRGTRETQYF	TGTGTCAGCAGGGGTACAAGGGAGACCCAGTACTTC
13	TRBD1	TRBV3-1	many	TRBJ1-1	CASSRRDSPEAFF	TGTGCCAGCAGCCGCCGGGACAGCCCTGAAGCTTTCTTT
13	TRBD1	TRBV5-1	many	TRBJ1-2	CASSRTGDDGYTF	TGCGCCAGCAGCCGGACAGGGGATGATGGCTACACCTTC
15	TRBD2	TRBV20-1	few	TRBJ2-7	CSARGQREVTYEQYF	TGCAGTGCTAGGGGACAGCGGGAGGTAACCTACGAGCAGTACTTC
14	TRBD2	TRBV20-1	.	TRBJ2-7	CSASSLAGVGEQYF	TGCAGTGCTAGTTCCCTAGCGGGAGTAGGGGAGCAGTACTTC
16	TRBD1	TRBV7-8	.	TRBJ2-2	CASSPRDRGNTGELFF	TGTGCCAGCAGCCCCAGGGACAGGGGGAACACCGGGGAGCTGTTTTTT
13	.	TRBV7-9	.	TRBJ2-7	CASSFQGQYEQYF	TGTGCCAGCAGCTTTCAGGGGCAATACGAGCAGTACTTC
16	TRBD2	TRBV20-1	.	TRBJ2-7	CSASSRLAGGSKEQYF	TGCAGTGCTTCGAGCAGACTAGCGGGAGGATCGAAAGAGCAGTACTTC
14	.	TRBV12-3/TRBV12-4	many	TRBJ1-1	CASIRQVLNTEAFF	TGTGCCAGCATCAGACAGGTTTTAAACACTGAAGCTTTCTTT
16	TRBD2	TRBV4-1	many	TRBJ2-7	CASSQTSGTTFGEQYF	TGCGCCAGCAGCCAAACTAGCGGGACAACTTTTGGCGAGCAGTACTTC
15	.	TRBV6-4	.	TRBJ1-4	CASSGFGTLNEKLFF	TGTGCCAGCAGTGGATTCGGGACACTTAATGAAAAACTGTTTTTT
14	.	TRBV7-8	.	TRBJ1-3	CASSLGFLGNTIYF	TGTGCCAGCAGCTTAGGGTTTCTTGGAAACACCATATATTTT
16	TRBD1	TRBV27	few	TRBJ2-7	CASSRDPGQGAYEQYF	TGTGCCAGCAGCCGAGACCCGGGACAGGGGGCATACGAGCAGTACTTC
14	.	TRBV12-3/TRBV12-4	.	TRBJ1-6	CASSYREGNSPLHF	TGTGCCAGCAGTTACAGGGAGGGGAATTCACCCCTCCACTTT
18	.	TRBV4-2	.	TRBJ2-6	CASSQDGTDLSGANVLTF	TGTGCCAGCAGCCAAGATGGAACGGACCTCTCTGGGGCCAACGTCCTGACTTTC
14	.	TRBV20-1	many	TRBJ1-1	CSAREGNMNTEAFF	TGCAGTGCTAGAGAGGGGAACATGAACACTGAAGCTTTCTTT
12	.	TRBV11-2	.	TRBJ1-2	CASSQTSWGYTF	TGTGCCAGCAGCCAGACGAGTTGGGGCTACACCTTC
11	TRBD2	TRBV29-1	.	TRBJ2-1	CSFRLAYMQFF	TGCAGCTTCAGACTAGCTTATATGCAGTTCTTC
17	.	TRBV7-3	.	TRBJ1-5	CASRGLAGDLSNQPQHF	TGTGCCAGCAGGGGACTAGCAGGGGATCTTAGCAATCAGCCCCAGCATTTT
13	TRBD2	TRBV7-8	.	TRBJ2-5	CASSFSPGGTQYF	TGTGCCAGCAGCTTTTCTCCGGGGGGGACCCAGTACTTC
14	.	TRBV10-3	many	TRBJ2-5	CAISESAGPETQYF	TGTGCCATCAGTGAGTCGGCGGGACCAGAGACCCAGTACTTC
15	.	TRBV24-1	.	TRBJ1-2	CARDLKGREDYGYTF	TGTGCTAGAGATTTGAAGGGGCGCGAGGACTATGGCTACACCTTC
13	.	TRBV7-9	many	TRBJ1-1	CASSLSQDTEAFF	TGTGCCAGCAGCTTATCACAGGACACTGAAGCTTTCTTT
14	.	TRBV6-1	.	TRBJ1-4	CASSEGDTNEKLFF	TGTGCCAGCAGTGAGGGGGACACTAATGAAAAACTGTTTTTT
13	.	TRBV6-5	.	TRBJ1-2	CASIDSPSAGYTF	TGTGCCAGCATCGACAGTCCCTCCGCGGGCTACACCTTC
15	.	TRBV2	.	TRBJ2-2	CASSVGDGDTGELFF	TGTGCCAGCAGTGTCGGGGACGGTGACACCGGGGAGCTGTTTTTT
15	.	TRBV9	.	TRBJ1-3	CASSVSGGSRDTIYF	TGTGCCAGCAGCGTTTCGGGGGGTTCCCGGGACACCATATATTTT
13	.	TRBV2	many	TRBJ1-5	CASSDGGNQPQHF	TGTGCCAGCAGTGATGGGGGCAATCAGCCCCAGCATTTT
14	.	TRBV6-5	few	TRBJ1-1	CASSYSQVNTEAFF	TGTGCCAGCAGTTACTCCCAGGTGAACACTGAAGCTTTCTTT
13	.	TRBV12-3/TRBV12-4	.	TRBJ2-5	CASTGGDGQPQYF	TGTGCCAGCACGGGCGGGGACGGGCAGCCCCAGTACTTC
12	.	TRBV7-9	many	TRBJ2-7	CASSFVVDEQYF	TGTGCCAGCAGCTTCGTAGTTGACGAGCAGTACTTC
14	.	TRBV5-1	.	TRBJ2-4	CASSLDRPKNIQYF	TGCGCCAGCAGCTTGGATAGGCCCAAAAACATTCAGTACTTC
14	.	TRBV10-2	many	TRBJ2-6	CASSPTAGANVLTF	TGCGCCAGCAGCCCAACTGCTGGGGCCAACGTCCTGACTTTC
9	.	TRBV15	few	TRBJ2-5	CATQETQYF	TGTGCCACACAAGAGACCCAGTACTTC
13	.	TRBV10-2	.	TRBJ2-7	CASSGDGSYEQYF	TGCGCCAGCAGTGGGGACGGGTCCTACGAGCAGTACTTC
15	.	TRBV5-8	many	TRBJ1-6	CASSVGQGEYSPLHF	TGTGCCAGCAGCGTGGGGCAGGGCGAGTATTCACCCCTCCACTTT
18	.	TRBV5-1	few	TRBJ2-7	CASSLGSGNLPSSYEQYF	TGCGCCAGCAGCTTGGGTAGCGGCAATCTTCCAAGCTCCTACGAGCAGTACTTC
14	TRBD1	TRBV2	.	TRBJ2-7	CASSEDRGGGEQYF	TGTGCCAGCAGTGAAGACAGGGGTGGCGGCGAGCAGTACTTC
13	TRBD1	TRBV2	.	TRBJ1-5	CASSPPGQIYEHF	TGTGCCAGCAGTCCTCCGGGACAGATCTACGAGCATTTT